This TCR beta chain appears in the sequencing data of a study of T cell repertoires in breast cancer. Blocking oligonucleotides added to a second nested PCR suppressed unpaired genes. TCRdb ran MiXCR on the emulsion pairing reads and lists one entry per CDR3 protein. Of roughly 39,000 distinct CDR3 sequences listed, roughly 44% are singletons. V shed 5 bases, J shed 5 bases, and the junction held 7 bases outside the gene matches. The CDR3 covers 15 residues. The germline V gene encodes CDR1 MNHEY and CDR2 SMNVEV (reference sequence). Paired alpha-beta TCRs of CD8+ T cells were analyzed by expanded emulsion RT-PCR.

The source is a pool of human donors with breast cancer or a healthy control (not recorded which). The V and J genes are TRBV27 and TRBJ1-5; 9 bases align to TRBD1. Sequenced sample: CD8+ T cells. This CDR3 is CASSTGTGPYQPQHF. Written as DNA, the CDR3 is TGTGCCAGCAGTACCGGGACAGGGCCTTATCAGCCCCAGCATTTT.